This TCR beta chain appears in the sequencing data of a study of cytomegalovirus exposure and HLA in healthy donors (dated by TCRdb to about 2017). About the study as a whole: The 666 repertoires of the first cohort and the roughly 120 validation repertoires were produced on the same platform, according to a later analysis. The study aimed to test whether signatures of past pathogen exposure could be identified by cataloging public T cell receptors. Besides the first cohort of 500 to 700 subjects, a separate validation cohort made up of roughly 120 different subjects was used. To predict cytomegalovirus infection status, the study brought together high-throughput TCR immunosequencing, statistical association of individual TCRs with disease status, and machine learning.

Points on this clone: Its binding antigen is unknown. No base-level quality is on record; no much larger clone is a single base apart.

The germline V gene sets CDR1 to SGHTA and CDR2 to FQGNSA. Between the V and J ends, shortened by 1 base and 4 bases respectively, the junction contains 16 bases. The CDR3 numbers 16 residues from cysteine through phenylalanine. The only DNA kept is the CDR3, 48 bases in frame from the first base. The donors belonged to the validation cohort of under 150 subjects, which was separate from the 666-subject first cohort. Libraries were built with the immunoSEQ multiplex PCR assay. Processing in the source paper ran as follows. A statistical classification framework was built for diagnosing cytomegalovirus status from the catalog of TCR beta chain sequences. Entries here come from immuneACCESS through TCRdb and include only in-frame sequences with V and J called. Some clones fail to appear in such tables; in the studies checked, an unresolved V gene covers under half of the shortfall, and the cause of the remainder is unknown. Clone size and V and J calls were adopted from that table, with D and trimming inferred from the DNA. In this sample the table shows 65,000 to 80,000 clones, approximately 94% of which occur a single time. The ten largest clonotypes hold approximately 3.4% of the sample.

Here is what the overall study found, with its caveats: According to the authors, the approach could potentially be generalized to other disease states and immunological phenotypes. Across donors, most TCR sequences were observed very rarely, whereas some public TCRs were present in many individuals. A total of 164 TCR beta chains were listed by the study as associated with cytomegalovirus. All 120 or so repertoires were used to score co-occurrence in the validation cohort in a later analysis, because that analysis had no HLA typing for the cohort. Cytomegalovirus status was reported to be diagnosed by the classifier with high specificity and sensitivity in both the original and validation cohorts. Of the cluster scores, 90% to 95% were above 0 in a later analysis, which found that TCRs clustered in the first cohort also tended to co-occur in the 120 or so validation repertoires. A few of the identified cytomegalovirus-associated TCR beta chains were confirmed in vitro to be specific for cytomegalovirus antigens.

This TCR derives from a woman in her late teens or twenties in good health and CMV-seropositive. The sequence is built from TRBV7-2 and TRBJ1-2, with no confidently assigned D gene. Sequenced input: PBMCs. The CDR3 protein sequence reads: CASSLGTRVSRYGYTF. The DNA is TGTGCCAGCAGCTTAGGCACCCGGGTTTCTCGCTATGGCTACACCTTC.